This TCR beta chain was recovered during a study of blood T cell repertoires in COVID-19 (dated by TCRdb to about 2020). Regarding the study in general: Samples from collaborators originated in the United States, Italy and Spain and spanned both the acute and convalescent phases of COVID-19. The material from the prospective study consisted of cDNA or gDNA derived from T cells, B-cell-depleted T cells, or PBMCs. The dataset comprised deeply sampled blood TCRbeta repertoires from subjects exposed to, actively infected with, or recovered from COVID-19. A freely available public database, intended as a resource for researchers studying the immune response to SARS-CoV-2, is where the repertoires were released. Where HLA class I and class II types were available, the types were taken from metadata supplied by the sample provider, not from assay-based typing. Nearly every sample came with metadata listing a de-identified subject ID, COVID-19 status, age in years and sex. The samples were drawn from two sources: the first 160 participants of the ongoing ImmuneRACE study, and 950 to 1,500 subjects contributed by 6 global collaborators. Overall results and qualifications from the work: The quantity of clinical and demographic metadata differed by source and by participant and was supplied without curation.

A remark on this clone: Its antigen is still unknown. No much larger clonotype is one base removed from it; base qualities were not supplied.

Its CDR3 holds 19 amino acids, cysteine through phenylalanine. Only CDR3 DNA remains: 57 bases, in frame from the first base. V loses 3 bases at its end and J loses 2 bases; junction bases beyond the gene matches: 14. The germline V gene yields SNHLY for CDR1 and FYNNEI for CDR2. The immunoSEQ Assay, a bias-controlled multiplex PCR, was used to amplify TCRbeta CDR3 regions from genomic DNA. On the study's bioinformatics: The number of nucleated cells in each sample was estimated from the amplification of reference gene primers within the assay. To quantify the absolute abundance of each unique TCRbeta CDR3 rearrangement, sequence reads were collapsed and filtered. For each sample, productive Simpson clonality was calculated by taking the square root of Simpson's diversity index across productive rearrangements. Held by TCRdb, this immuneACCESS table contains in-frame sequences only and omits some clones. Under half of the omission traces to an unresolved V gene where checked; the cause of the rest is unknown. For V, J and clone size, that table is used; D and trimming come from the DNA. The sample table lists 100,000 to 120,000 clones, nearly 90% of them with a count of one. The top ten clonotypes cover more than 4.5% of the sample.

Collaborating institutions collected whole blood in K2EDTA tubes following their own protocols. For TCRbeta analysis, collaborators shipped samples in one of three forms: frozen whole blood, isolated PBMCs, or DNA extracted from either of those sample types. Recombination linked TRBV2 to TRBJ1-4; 8 of the junction bases match TRBD1. This TCR derives from a human donor in a cohort sampled during active COVID-19. The specimen sequenced was peripheral blood. The CDR3 region has the sequence CASSDLLTSRTGTNEKLFF. The DNA sequence reads TGTGCCAGCAGTGACCTTCTCACATCCCGGACAGGGACTAATGAAAAACTGTTTTTT.